Reported below is one TCR beta chain. What it binds is not known. This entry comes from a study of OX40 agonist ivuxolimab in advanced cancers. Study-wide context: Patients were dosed intravenously with ivuxolimab at 0.01 to 10 mg/kg every 2 weeks. Prior therapy, whether anti-PD-1, anti-PD-L1 or anti-CTLA-4, was allowed, and more than 35% had some. Study-wide points: Both blood CD4+ and CD8+ T cells showed clonal growth by week 6 at 0.1 to 3.0 mg/kg. Patients who responded partially at 0.1-3.0 mg/kg showed clonal expansion ranking among the lowest.

Here immunoSEQ multiplex PCR was the method, and the copy in TCRdb shows in-frame clones only, minus some. This table holds approximately 81,000 clones, around 90% found once. The V end was cut by 11 bases, the J end by 1 base, with 12 bases between. The CDR3 totals 12 residues. Germline lookup yields CDR1 ENHRY and CDR2 SYGVKD. The sample was CD4+ or CD8+ T cells sorted from blood, taken in a trial of the OX40 agonist ivuxolimab. The receptor was isolated from an adult with an advanced solid tumor such as melanoma, head and neck, liver or kidney cancer. The V gene is TRBV10-3, the J gene TRBJ2-7; D might be TRBD2 (5 bases). The CDR3 spells CAVRGGSYEQYF. The CDR3 DNA sequence: TGTGCCGTGAGAGGCGGGTCCTACGAGCAGTACTTC.